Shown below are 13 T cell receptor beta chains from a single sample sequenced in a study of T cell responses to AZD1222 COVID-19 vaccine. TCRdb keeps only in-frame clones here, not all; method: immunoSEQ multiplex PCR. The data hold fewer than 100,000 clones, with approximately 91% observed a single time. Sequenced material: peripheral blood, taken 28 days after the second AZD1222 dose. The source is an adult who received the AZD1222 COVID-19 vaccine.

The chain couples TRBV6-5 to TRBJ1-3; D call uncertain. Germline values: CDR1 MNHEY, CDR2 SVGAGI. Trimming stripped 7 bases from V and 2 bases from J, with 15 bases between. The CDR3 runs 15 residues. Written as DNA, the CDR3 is TGTGCCAGCACTCACACTGGTTCTGCTGGAAACACCATATATTTT. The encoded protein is CASTHTGSAGNTIYF.

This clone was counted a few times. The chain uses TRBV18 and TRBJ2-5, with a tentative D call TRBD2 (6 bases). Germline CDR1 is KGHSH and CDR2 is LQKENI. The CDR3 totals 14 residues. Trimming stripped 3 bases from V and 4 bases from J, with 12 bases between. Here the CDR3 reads CASSPMGRLETQYF. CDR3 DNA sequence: TGTGCCAGCTCACCTATGGGGAGGTTAGAGACCCAGTACTTC.

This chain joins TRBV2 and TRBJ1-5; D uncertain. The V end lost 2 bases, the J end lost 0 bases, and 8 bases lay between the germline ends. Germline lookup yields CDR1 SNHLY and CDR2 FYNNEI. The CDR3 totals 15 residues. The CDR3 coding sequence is TGTGCCAGCAGTGAAAGGACGTATAGCAATCAGCCCCAGCATTTT. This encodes CASSERTYSNQPQHF.

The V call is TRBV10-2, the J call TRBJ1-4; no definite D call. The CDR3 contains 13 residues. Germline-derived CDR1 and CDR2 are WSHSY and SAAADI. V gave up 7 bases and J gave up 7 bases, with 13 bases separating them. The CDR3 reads CASTLNAREKLFF. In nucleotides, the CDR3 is TGCGCCAGCACCCTAAATGCTCGTGAAAAACTGTTTTTT.

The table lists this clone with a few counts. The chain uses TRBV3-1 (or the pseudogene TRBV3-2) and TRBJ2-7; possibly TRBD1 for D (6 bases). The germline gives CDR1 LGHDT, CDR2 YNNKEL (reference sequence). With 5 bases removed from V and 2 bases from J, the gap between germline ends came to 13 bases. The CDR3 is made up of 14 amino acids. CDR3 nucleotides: TGTGCCAGCAGCTACCAGGGGATCGCCTACGAGCAGTACTTC. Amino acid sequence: CASSYQGIAYEQYF.

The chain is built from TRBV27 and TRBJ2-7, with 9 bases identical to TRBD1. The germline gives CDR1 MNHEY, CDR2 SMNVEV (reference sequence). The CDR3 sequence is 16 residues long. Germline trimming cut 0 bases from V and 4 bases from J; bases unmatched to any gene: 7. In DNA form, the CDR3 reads TGTGCCAGCAGTTTATCGTCCGGGACAGGGAGGTACGAGCAGTACTTC. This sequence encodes CASSLSSGTGRYEQYF.

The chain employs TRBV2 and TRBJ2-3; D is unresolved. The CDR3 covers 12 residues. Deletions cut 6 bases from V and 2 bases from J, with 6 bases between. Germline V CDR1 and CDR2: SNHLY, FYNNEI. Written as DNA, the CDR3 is TGTGCCAGCAGGATCGACACAGATACGCAGTATTTT. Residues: CASRIDTDTQYF.

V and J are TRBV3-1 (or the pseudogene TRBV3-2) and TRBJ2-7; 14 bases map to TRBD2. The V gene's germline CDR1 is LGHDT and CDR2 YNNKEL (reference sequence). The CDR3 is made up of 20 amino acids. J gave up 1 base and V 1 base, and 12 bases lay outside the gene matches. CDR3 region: CASSQAFGGLAGVASYEQYF. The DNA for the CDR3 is TGTGCCAGCAGCCAAGCGTTTGGGGGACTAGCGGGAGTGGCTTCCTACGAGCAGTACTTC.

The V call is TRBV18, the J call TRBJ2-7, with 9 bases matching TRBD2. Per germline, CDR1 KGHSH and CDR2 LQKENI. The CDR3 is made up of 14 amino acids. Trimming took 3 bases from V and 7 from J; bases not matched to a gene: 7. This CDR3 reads CASSPGSGRGEQYF. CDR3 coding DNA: TGTGCCAGCTCACCGGGTAGCGGGAGAGGAGAGCAGTACTTC.

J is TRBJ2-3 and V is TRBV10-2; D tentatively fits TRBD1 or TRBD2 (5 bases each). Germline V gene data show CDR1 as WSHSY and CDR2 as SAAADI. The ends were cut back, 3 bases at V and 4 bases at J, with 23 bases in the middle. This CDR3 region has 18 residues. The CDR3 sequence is CASSDWAPYGGISDTQYF. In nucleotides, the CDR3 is TGCGCCAGCAGTGATTGGGCACCATATGGGGGTATCTCAGATACGCAGTATTTT.

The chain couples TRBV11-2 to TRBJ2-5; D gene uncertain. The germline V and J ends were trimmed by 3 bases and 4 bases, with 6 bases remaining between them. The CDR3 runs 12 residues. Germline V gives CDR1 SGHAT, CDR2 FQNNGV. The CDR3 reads CASSFFPETQYF. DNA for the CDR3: TGTGCCAGCAGCTTTTTCCCAGAGACCCAGTACTTC.

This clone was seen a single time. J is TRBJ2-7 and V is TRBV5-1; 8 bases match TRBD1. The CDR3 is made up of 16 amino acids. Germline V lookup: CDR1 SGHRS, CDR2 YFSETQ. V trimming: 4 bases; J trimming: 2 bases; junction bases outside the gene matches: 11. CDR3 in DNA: TGCGCCAGCAGCACCGGACAGGGTCTCGTCCCCTACGAGCAGTACTTC. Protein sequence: CASSTGQGLVPYEQYF.

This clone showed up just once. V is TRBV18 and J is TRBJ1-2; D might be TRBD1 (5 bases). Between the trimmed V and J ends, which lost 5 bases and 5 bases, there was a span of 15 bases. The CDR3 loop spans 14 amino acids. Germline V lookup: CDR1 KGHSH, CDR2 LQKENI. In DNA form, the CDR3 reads TGTGCCAGCTCAGGGGACCTCGGGGCATATGGCTACACCTTC. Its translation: CASSGDLGAYGYTF.